This TCR beta chain was captured in a study of cytomegalovirus exposure and HLA in healthy donors (dated by TCRdb to 2016 to 2017). For the study in its entirety: In an earlier analysis of approximately 640 of the donors, about 260 Gb of sequence data and 95 million to 130 million unique TCR beta sequences from roughly 200 million T cells were reported. An early release that covered about 640 HLA-typed donors contained around 300 gigabases of sequencing data and about 84 million unique TCR sequences. The genetic ancestry cluster associated with self-reported Caucasian donors included approximately 85% of the approximately 430 genotyped donors. The study aimed to test whether signatures of past pathogen exposure could be identified by cataloging public T cell receptors. The study used immunosequencing to profile the T cell repertoires of several hundred subjects and linked those repertoires to cytomegalovirus serostatus. Along with the approximately 670-subject first cohort, a separate validation cohort of over 90 different subjects was used. High-throughput TCR immunosequencing, statistical association of individual TCRs with disease status, and machine learning were combined to predict cytomegalovirus infection status. To study patterns of TCR occurrence, a later analysis re-analyzed previously published TCR beta repertoires from around 700 donors and added high-resolution HLA genotyping. Rather than drawing on any new phenotypic data, the later analysis identified candidate immune exposures from TCR beta sequences and the way those sequences occurred across donors. In an earlier analysis of roughly 540 of the donors, high-throughput TCR beta sequencing was used to judge whether each TCR beta V gene segment behaved as functional or pseudogenic. Donor age, sex, ethnicity and CMV serostatus were collected together with the repertoire data. Genome-wide SNP genotypes for about 65% of the roughly 670 donors were used in a later genetic analysis, which treated that subset as a discovery cohort. Every discovery cohort repertoire had been produced on one sequencing platform. Both class I and class II loci were covered by HLA typing, at four-digit resolution. Typing coverage varied by locus: roughly 629-630 donors for A, B, C, DRB1 and DQB1; roughly 510 for DQA1; over 600 for DPA1; roughly 450 for DPB1. Roughly five DR-DQ haplotypes were handled as single units for association and clustering, since linkage in the cohort was strong. Among around 400 genotyped donors of the cohort, an average of about 240,000 unique TCR beta nucleotide sequences were sequenced per donor, around 20% of them non-productive.

Concerning this clone itself: The clone's antigen remains unknown. Base qualities are not at hand, and no much larger clone is one base apart.

The library was prepared using the immunoSEQ multiplex PCR assay. For the multiplex PCR, a mixture combining 60 forward primers for TCR Vbeta segments and 13 reverse primers for TCR Jbeta segments was used. The CDR3 region of rearranged TCR beta genes was amplified from genomic DNA with a multiplex PCR assay. The Illumina HiSeq System was used to sequence the amplified TCR beta libraries as 87-base-pair reads. On the authors' methods: A later analysis tallied roughly 78 million unique TCR beta chains across the roughly 610 repertoires, and about 10 million of those chains were shared by two or more donors. To remove PCR and sequencing errors, raw reads were error-corrected and collapsed into unique sequences using a nearest-neighbor algorithm that merged closely related sequences. To assign V, D and J gene segments, CDR3 sequences were aligned to IMGT reference sequences. For a sequence to be retained, a match of at least six nucleotides was required to both a V gene segment and a J gene segment. Rearrangements were classified as productive when the CDR3 lacked stop codons and remained in frame with V and J, and all other rearrangements were classified as non-productive. CDR3 was defined by IMGT convention, running from the second conserved V-encoded cysteine to the conserved J-encoded phenylalanine. Sequences without an unambiguous match to a single V gene segment were excluded from the earlier analysis of a few hundred of the donors. In an earlier analysis of around 600 of the donors, V segments were called functional above 56.7% productive rearrangements and were called segregating when the between-donor standard deviation exceeded 5%. A statistical classification framework was developed to diagnose cytomegalovirus status using the catalog of TCR beta chain sequences. In a later analysis, TCR nucleotide sequences were compared against IMGT/GENE-DB human TR gene sequences so that V and J genes could be assigned. In a later analysis, CDR3 sequences and most-parsimonious VDJ recombination scenarios were assigned using the TCRdist pipeline. In a later analysis, every TCR beta chain was defined by the combination of its CDR3 amino acid sequence and its V-gene family, and reads without a unique V-gene family were dropped. A later analysis removed 550 to 700 highly shared, low-generation-probability nucleotide sequences to deal with suspected cross-contamination and a sequencing artifact. For each public chain, a later analysis derived a clonal expansion index from normalized ranks of inferred template counts within each repertoire. In a later analysis, generation probabilities were computed with a VDJ recombination model fitted to out-of-frame rearrangements, and the resulting probabilities were checked against IGoR. In a later analysis, hypergeometric tests were used to score TCR-TCR, TCR-HLA and TCR-CMV co-occurrence, with a repertoire-size bias correction applied to TCR pairs. To estimate false discovery rates, a later analysis permuted the HLA or CMV assignments 20 times. In a later analysis, co-occurring TCRs were grouped using DBSCAN, with TCRdist sequence similarity added in when clustering inside HLA-allele-positive subsets. Co-occurrence clustering excluded repertoires with fewer than 30,000 or more than 120,000 public chains, plus five with anomalous nucleotide sharing. TCRdb took this table from immuneACCESS and kept in-frame rearrangements with V and J called. Such tables lack part of the clones; where checked against another copy, unresolved V genes explain under half of the gap, and the rest is unexplained. That table furnishes V, J and clone size, whereas the DNA furnished D and trimming. This sample has about 71,000 clones in its table, and around three quarters of those were observed once. The ten largest clonotypes hold about 8.9% of the sample.

Trimming removed 0 bases from V and 6 bases from J; the gene matches leave 4 bases unexplained. In the germline V gene (reference sequence), CDR1 corresponds to GTSNPN and CDR2 to SVGIG. The CDR3, cysteine through phenylalanine, is 13 amino acids long. The read is trimmed to its CDR3 DNA, 39 bases read in frame from base 1. General conclusions and limits of the study: The sequencing pipeline was judged likely to have produced a cluster of highly shared sequence variants as a technical artifact. In vitro tests confirmed that a few of the cytomegalovirus-associated TCR beta chains recognize cytomegalovirus antigens. In the study, about 150 TCR beta chains were listed as associated with cytomegalovirus. In a later genetic analysis, a missense DCLRE1C variant was associated with V-gene and J-gene trimming of TCR beta chains, and the association was replicated in an independent cohort. The presence/absence analyses assumed that sequencing depth was roughly uniform across donors, and that assumption may not be true. The only immune exposure information available for the cohort was CMV serostatus. The cohort was sequenced for TCR beta chains only, and without alpha or paired-chain data the features that could be detected were limited. Across donors, most TCR sequences were observed very rarely, whereas some public TCRs were present in many individuals. Because counts were too low, around 17 rarely observed V segments, including chromosome 9 orphons, were left out of the earlier analysis of some 640 of the donors. In both the original and validation cohorts, the classifier was reported to diagnose cytomegalovirus status with high specificity and sensitivity. A later genetic analysis reported fewer N-insertions in productive TCRs among donors in an Asian-associated ancestry cluster than the approximately 700-donor mean. Specific HLA alleles were associated with 16,951 TCR beta sequences at a false discovery rate of 0.05 in a later analysis. A further reported finding was that TCR beta sequences accurately predicted the HLA-A and HLA-B alleles for most subjects in the first cohort. Because HLA typing was missing for some donors at each locus, association tests included only the typed subset. According to a later analysis, parvovirus B19, influenza, CMV and Epstein-Barr virus appeared linked to several top co-occurrence clusters. In a later analysis, HLA-associated TCR beta chains were found to be more clonally expanded and to have lower generation probabilities than equally common non-associated chains. Some IMGT-functional V segments, including TRBV6-2 and TRBV6-3, could not be told apart with the 87-base-pair reads, so those segments were excluded. According to a later analysis, most CMV-associated TCR beta chains appeared to be HLA-restricted, and the HLA associations seemed to be driven largely by CMV exposure. Linkage disequilibrium might explain the correlated functional status among segregating V segments, but an unknown experimental factor could not be ruled out. In a later analysis, the rate of TCR association differed among HLA loci, with DRB1 alleles having the most associated TCRs and HLA-C alleles having the fewest. An earlier analysis of around 540 of the donors showed that most TCR beta V segments appeared in productive rearrangements either about 90% or about 30% of the time, which broadly matched IMGT annotations. When HLA alleles, especially DR and DQ, strongly co-occurred, TCR associations were difficult to assign to individual alleles. The authors suggested that the approach could potentially be generalized to other disease states and immunological phenotypes.

The cohort consisted of 600 to 700 healthy bone marrow donors. All cohort members were sampled while nominally healthy, although unrecorded immune exposures were likely present. The donor tested CMV seropositive and was one of the 289 seropositive cohort members. Each donor provided a peripheral blood sample, and peripheral blood mononuclear cells were used for TCR beta sequencing. Genomic DNA extraction from the blood cell samples was performed with the Qiagen DNeasy Blood Extraction Kit. This receptor was obtained from a woman aged 50 to 60 in good health and CMV-seropositive. The chain uses TRBV30 and TRBJ1-2; TRBD1 aligns with 7 central bases. Input material: PBMCs. CDR3 loop: CAWSVSTGDGYTF. The DNA reads TGTGCCTGGAGTGTGTCTACAGGGGATGGCTACACCTTC.